This T cell receptor beta chain came from a study of beta chain features in type 1 diabetes. The study's findings and limits: Moderately but significantly shorter TCRB CDR3s were found in Type 1 diabetes patients in all four CD4+ subsets. Patients' naive, central memory and Treg TCRB repertoires seemed closer to one another than those of healthy donors. Cells expressing TCR highly could be over-represented by cDNA sequencing. More deletions and fewer insertions at VDJ junctions were found in patients with type 1 diabetes.

This clone was counted only a few times. Antigen unknown. The sequenced template was cDNA made from the entire isolated RNA. Sequencing was performed with immunoSEQ multiplex PCR; in TCRdb, only in-frame clones are kept and a portion is missing. The table lists about half a million clones, roughly an eighth of them singletons, with over 0.035% in the top ten. The CDR3 covers 13 residues. V lost 4 bases, J lost 5 bases, and 12 bases lay in between. Germline V gene lookup returns CDR1 SGHRS and CDR2 YFSETQ. This chain links TRBV5-1 with TRBJ1-2; D call uncertain. Sequencing used naive CD4+ T cells from blood. This receptor was identified in a woman aged 18-29 years in good health. Here the CDR3 reads CASSGRPRYGYTF. Here the CDR3 DNA reads TGCGCCAGCAGCGGCAGGCCCCGATATGGCTACACCTTC.